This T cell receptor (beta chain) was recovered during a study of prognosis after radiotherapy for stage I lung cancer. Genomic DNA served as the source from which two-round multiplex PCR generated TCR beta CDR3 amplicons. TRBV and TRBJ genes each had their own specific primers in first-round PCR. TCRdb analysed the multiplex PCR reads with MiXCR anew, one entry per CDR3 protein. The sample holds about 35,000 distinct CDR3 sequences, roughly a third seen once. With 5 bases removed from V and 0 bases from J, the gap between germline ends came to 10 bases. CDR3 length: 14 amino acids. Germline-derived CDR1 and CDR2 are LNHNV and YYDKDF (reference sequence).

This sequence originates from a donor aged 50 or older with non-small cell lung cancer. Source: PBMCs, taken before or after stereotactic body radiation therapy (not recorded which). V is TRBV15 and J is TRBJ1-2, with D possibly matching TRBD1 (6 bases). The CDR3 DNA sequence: TGTGCCACCAGCGCTGACAGGTCTAACTATGGCTACACCTTC. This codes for CATSADRSNYGYTF.